Here is one T cell receptor beta chain with its context. Its target is unknown. Trimming cost V 6 bases and J 7 bases; bases outside gene matches: 6. This CDR3 is built from 13 residues. Per germline, CDR1 MDHEN and CDR2 SYDVKM. These data belong to a study of shared clonotypes between healthy human individuals. Study as a whole: Three plates were used per donor for CD4 naive, three for CD4 memory, two for CD8 naive and one for CD8 memory. General study points: Limitation of the genetic and exposure-history diversity represented came from the few donors.

Under the authors' procedure: Quality scores were absent from the junction-only immunoSEQ sequences, so filtering differed. Repertoires were generated with immunoSEQ multiplex PCR, while TCRdb's copy carries only in-frame clones and drops some. D and trimming come from the DNA, and the V and J calls and clone size come from that table. Of approximately 2,000,000 clones listed, around 93% are singletons. Naive CD8 cells were CD45RO-negative, positively selected for CCR7, excluding terminally differentiated effector memory CD45RA+ cells. The rearrangement uses TRBV28 and TRBJ1-5; 7 nucleotides agree with TRBD1. The source material was naive CD8+ T cells from PBMCs. This TCR was recovered from a man between 18 and 29 years old in good health. Some clones in this sample may be carry-over from other donors' samples. The DNA for the CDR3 is TGTGCCAGCAGGGAAGACAGGGACCAGCCCCAGCATTTT. Its protein is CASREDRDQPQHF.